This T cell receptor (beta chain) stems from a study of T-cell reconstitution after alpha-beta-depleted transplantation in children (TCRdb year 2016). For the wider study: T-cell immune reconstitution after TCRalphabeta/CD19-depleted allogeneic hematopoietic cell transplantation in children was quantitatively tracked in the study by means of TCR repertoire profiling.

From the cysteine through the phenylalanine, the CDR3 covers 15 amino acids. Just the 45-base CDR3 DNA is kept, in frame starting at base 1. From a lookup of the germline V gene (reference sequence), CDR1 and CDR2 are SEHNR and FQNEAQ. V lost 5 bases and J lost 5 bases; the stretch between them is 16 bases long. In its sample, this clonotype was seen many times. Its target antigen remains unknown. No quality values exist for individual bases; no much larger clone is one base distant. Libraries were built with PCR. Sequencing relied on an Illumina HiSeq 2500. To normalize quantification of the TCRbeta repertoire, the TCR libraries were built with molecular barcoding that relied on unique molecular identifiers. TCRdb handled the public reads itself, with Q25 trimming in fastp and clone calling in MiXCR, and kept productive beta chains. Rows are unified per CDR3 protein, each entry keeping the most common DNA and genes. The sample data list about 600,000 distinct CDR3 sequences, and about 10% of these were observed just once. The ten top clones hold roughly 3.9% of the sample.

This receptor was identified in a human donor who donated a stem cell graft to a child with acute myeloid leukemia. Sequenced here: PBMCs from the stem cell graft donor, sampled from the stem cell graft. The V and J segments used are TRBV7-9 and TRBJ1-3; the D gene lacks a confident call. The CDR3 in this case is CASSPREGFRNTIYF. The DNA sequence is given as TGTGCCAGCAGCCCACGGGAAGGGTTCAGAAACACCATATATTTT.